The present TCR beta chain was sequenced within a study of CD4+ T cells in melanoma. TCRdb's table, derived via immunoSEQ multiplex PCR, lists solely in-frame clones and lacks some. The table has roughly 10,000 clones, 66% seen once. Germline V CDR1 and CDR2: SGHAT, FQNNGV. CDR3 length: 14 residues. The V and J ends lost 3 bases and 7 bases respectively, with 10 bases between them. This chain links TRBV11-2 with TRBJ1-6; D might be TRBD1 (5 bases). The source is a human donor with melanoma. The sample taken for sequencing was cells from a culture (not recorded whether cultured in vitro). The CDR3 DNA is TGTGCCAGCAGCTTGGGGGGGTTCAATTCACCCCTCCACTTT. It is translated as CASSLGGFNSPLHF.